This TCR beta chain was documented in a study of T cells in Graves' hyperthyroidism and ophthalmopathy. CDR3 length: 15 residues. The germline V and J ends were trimmed by 1 base and 4 bases, with 10 bases remaining between them. The V gene's germline CDR1 is SGHDN and CDR2 FVKESK. This clonotype was counted between two and nine times. Researchers took RNA transcripts and amplified the TCR beta CDR3 regions from them. TCR CDR3 regions were first amplified by RT-PCR with HTBI primers. TCRdb redid the calling of the multiplex PCR reads with MiXCR, one entry per CDR3 protein. Of roughly 580,000 distinct CDR3 sequences in the sample, 46% were seen once.

The rearrangement uses TRBV14 and TRBJ2-2; no firm D call. Sequenced sample: peripheral blood or thyroid tissue (not recorded which). The sequence derives from a woman younger than 35 with Graves' hyperthyroidism. CDR3 in DNA: TGTGCCAGCAGCCAAGTCTCTCAGTCCACCGGGGAGCTGTTTTTT. Its protein is CASSQVSQSTGELFF.